The sample holds one count of the clone carrying this TCR beta chain. The germline V gene has CDR1 SNHLY and CDR2 FYNNEI. The CDR3 length is 12 residues. Trimming took off 10 bases at V and 8 bases at J, with 12 bases between the two ends. Repertoires were generated with immunoSEQ multiplex PCR, while TCRdb's copy carries only in-frame clones and drops some. The profile shows 250,000 or so clones, more than 75% of them singletons. The record originates from a study of blood T cell repertoires in COVID-19. The receptor comes from a woman aged 40 to 55 who had recovered from COVID-19. Material for sequencing was peripheral blood. The chain couples TRBV2 to TRBJ1-6; possible D gene TRBD1, 6 bases. CDR3: CATGVRDSPLHF. The CDR3 nucleotides are TGTGCCACAGGGGTCCGAGATTCACCCCTCCACTTT.